The 9 T cell receptor beta chains given below trace back to one sample, sequenced in a study of T cell clonality in common variable immunodeficiency. Here immunoSEQ multiplex PCR was the method, and the copy in TCRdb shows in-frame clones only, minus some. The sample includes 25,000 to 40,000 clones, none of them occurring once. The sample comprised peripheral blood mononuclear cells. Source of these receptors: a person aged 18 to 69 in good health.

This clone was seen ten or more times. From the germline J gene comes the end of the CDR3, since the read stops 3 residues before it. The rearrangement links TRBV2 to TRBJ2-7; a weak D match, TRBD1 (5 bases). CDR1 SNHLY and CDR2 FYNNEI come from the germline V gene. The CDR3 extends over 12 amino acids. V gave up 5 bases and J gave up 6 bases, with 11 bases separating them. CDR3 sequence: CASSLVRAEQYF. The CDR3 bases that were read are TGTGCCAGCAGTCTAGTCAGGGCCGAG.

This clone has just a few counts. The read ends 3 residues early relative to the CDR3; the germline J gene fills the gap. The J gene is TRBJ2-5, the V gene TRBV2; TRBD1 or TRBD2 may be the D gene (7 bases each). Germline V gives CDR1 SNHLY, CDR2 FYNNEI. The CDR3 is 18 amino acids. Between the trimmed V and J ends, which lost 8 bases and 2 bases, there was a span of 27 bases. The CDR3 spells CASRGRVDTGAGQETQYF. The sequenced CDR3 bases are TGTGCCAGCCGGGGGAGGGTTGACACAGGGGCGGGGCAAGAGACC.

This clone was picked up many times. Read coverage stops 3 residues before the CDR3 terminus; the germline J gene supplies the remainder. V gene TRBV4-1 combines with J gene TRBJ2-1; weak D call: TRBD1 (5 bases). CDR3 length: 16 residues. The germline gives CDR1 MGHRA, CDR2 YSYEKL. V lost 6 bases, J lost 0 bases, and 15 bases lay in between. The CDR3: CASRDSPTRSYNEQFF. CDR3 DNA, as far as it was read: TGCGCCAGCAGAGACAGTCCGACGCGCTCCTACAATGAG.

This clone was seen at least ten times. The read is 3 residues too short to cover the CDR3 end, so that end is filled in from the germline J gene. The rearrangement joins TRBV27 to TRBJ2-1, with 12 bases lining up with TRBD2. The V gene's germline CDR1 is MNHEY and CDR2 SMNVEV (reference sequence). V shed 5 bases, J shed 9 bases, and the junction held 8 bases outside the gene matches. The CDR3 has 15 amino acids. CDR3 sequence: CASSALAGGRGEQFF. The CDR3 DNA, read in part, is TGTGCCAGCAGTGCCCTAGCGGGAGGGCGAGGTGAG.

Many counts were recorded for this clone. The read comes to an end 3 residues before the CDR3 does, leaving the germline J gene to fill in the end. The chain is built from TRBV20-1 and TRBJ1-2, with D tentatively TRBD1 (5 bases). The V end was cut by 3 bases, the J end by 4 bases, with 12 bases between. The CDR3 consists of 13 residues. Germline V lookup: CDR1 DFQATT, CDR2 SNEGSKA (reference sequence). CDR3 DNA (partial): TGCAGTGCTAGTCCTGACAGAGTCTATGGC. Translating gives CSASPDRVYG. In full, the CDR3 is CSASPDRVYGYTF.

In its sample, this clone ranks as medium-sized. The CDR3 end falls 3 residues outside the read, so it is completed with the germline J gene. The rearrangement joins TRBV20-1 to TRBJ2-1, with TRBD2 identical over 7 bases. This CDR3 is built from 16 residues. V was clipped by 2 bases and J by 3 bases; unmatched bases: 10. The germline CDR1 and CDR2 sequences are DFQATT and SNEGSKA (reference sequence). CDR3 loop: CSARSYRTRNYNEQFF. The CDR3 bases that were read are TGCAGTGCTAGATCCTATAGGACTAGGAACTACAATGAG.

This clone was counted many times. The read ends 3 residues early relative to the CDR3; the germline J gene fills the gap. This sequence joins TRBV6-4 and TRBJ1-2, with 10 nucleotides matching TRBD1. Germline values: CDR1 MRHNA, CDR2 SNTAGT. This CDR3 has 14 residues. CDR3 sequence: CASSPTGTGVGYTF. CDR3 DNA (partial): TGTGCCAGCAGTCCGACCGGGACAGGGGTCGGC.

The table lists this clone with many counts. Read sequence stops 3 residues before the CDR3 end, and the germline J gene provides the missing end. The V and J genes are TRBV30 and TRBJ2-3; D may be TRBD1 (6 bases). The CDR3 runs to 13 residues. Germline V gene lookup returns CDR1 GTSNPN and CDR2 SVGIG (reference sequence). The sequenced CDR3 bases are TGTGCCTGGAGTGGGACAGACAATCAGCCG. Translated: CAWSGTDNQP. The entire CDR3 sequence reads CAWSGTDNQPQYF.

This clone has ten or more counts. The read halts 3 residues ahead of the CDR3 end, with the missing end drawn from the germline J gene. The chain employs TRBV5-1 and TRBJ1-2; perhaps TRBD1 as D (5 bases). Germline V CDR1 and CDR2: SGHRS, YFSETQ. V was clipped by 3 bases and J by 4 bases, with 16 bases between them. The CDR3 runs 15 residues. The sequenced part of the CDR3 DNA is TGCGCCAGCAGCTCCACCGGCGGGGGACCCTATGGC. Translated, it gives CASSSTGGGPYG. The CDR3 in its entirety is CASSSTGGGPYGYTF.